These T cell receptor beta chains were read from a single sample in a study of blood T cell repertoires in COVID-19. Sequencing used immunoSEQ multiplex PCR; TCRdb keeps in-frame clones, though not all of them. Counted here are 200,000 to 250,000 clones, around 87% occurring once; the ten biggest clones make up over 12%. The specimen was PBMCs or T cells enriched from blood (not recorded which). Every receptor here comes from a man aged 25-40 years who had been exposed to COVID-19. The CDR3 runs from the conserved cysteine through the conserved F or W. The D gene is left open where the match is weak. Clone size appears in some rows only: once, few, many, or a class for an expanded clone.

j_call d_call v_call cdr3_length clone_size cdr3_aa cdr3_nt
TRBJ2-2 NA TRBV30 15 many CAWIGQFANTGELFF TGTGCCTGGATTGGGCAATTCGCGAACACCGGGGAGCTGTTTTTT
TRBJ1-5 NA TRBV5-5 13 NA CASSLSATEPQHF TGTGCCAGCAGCTTGAGCGCTACCGAGCCCCAGCATTTT
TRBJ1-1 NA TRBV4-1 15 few CASSQVERNNTEAFF TGCGCCAGCAGCCAAGTTGAGAGAAATAACACTGAAGCTTTCTTT
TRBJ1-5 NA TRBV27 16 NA CASSSLGHLMNQPQHF TGTGCCAGCAGTTCCTTGGGACACCTTATGAATCAGCCCCAGCATTTT
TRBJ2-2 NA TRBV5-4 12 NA CAVAANTGELFF TGTGCCGTAGCGGCGAACACCGGGGAGCTGTTTTTT
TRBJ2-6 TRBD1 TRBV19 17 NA CASHRDRGSSGANVLTF TGTGCCAGCCACCGGGACAGGGGTTCTTCTGGGGCCAACGTCCTGACTTTC
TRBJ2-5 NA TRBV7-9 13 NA CATTRGGQETQYF TGTGCCACAACCCGGGGTGGTCAAGAGACCCAGTACTTC
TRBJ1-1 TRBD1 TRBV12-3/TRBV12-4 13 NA CASSYNRGTEAFF TGTGCCAGCAGTTATAACAGGGGAACTGAAGCTTTCTTT
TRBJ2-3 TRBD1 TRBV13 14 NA CASIRDSSTDTQYF TGTGCCAGCATCCGGGACAGCAGCACAGATACGCAGTATTTT
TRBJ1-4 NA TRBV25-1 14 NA CASSRGSANEKLFF TGTGCCAGCAGCCGGGGTTCAGCTAATGAAAAACTGTTTTTT
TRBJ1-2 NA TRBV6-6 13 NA CAYSKVLENGYTF TGTGCCTATAGCAAGGTTTTGGAGAATGGCTACACCTTC
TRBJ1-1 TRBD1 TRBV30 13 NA CAGTGVENTEAFF TGTGCCGGAACAGGGGTCGAGAACACTGAAGCTTTCTTT
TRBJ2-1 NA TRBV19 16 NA CASSIGVRLDYNEQFF TGTGCCAGTAGTATAGGGGTGCGTCTAGACTACAATGAGCAGTTCTTC
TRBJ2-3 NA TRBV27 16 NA CASSATGTTSTDTQYF TGTGCCAGCAGTGCCACCGGGACAACTAGCACAGATACGCAGTATTTT
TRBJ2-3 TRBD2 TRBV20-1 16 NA CSASKSSGGRTDTQYF TGCAGTGCTAGTAAGTCTAGCGGGGGCCGCACAGATACGCAGTATTTT
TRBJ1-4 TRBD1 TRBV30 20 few CAWSPTHGQGLPLEDEKLFF TGTGCCTGGAGTCCGACGCACGGACAGGGACTTCCACTTGAGGATGAAAAACTGTTTTTT
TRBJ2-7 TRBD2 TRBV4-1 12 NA CASSQRGNEQYF TGCGCCAGCAGCCAGCGGGGGAACGAGCAGTACTTC
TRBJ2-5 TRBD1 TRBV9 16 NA CASSSAGTGGKETQYF TGTGCCAGCAGCTCAGCCGGGACAGGGGGAAAAGAGACCCAGTACTTC
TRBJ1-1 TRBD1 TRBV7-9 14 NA CASSFNRGSTEAFF TGTGCCAGCAGCTTTAACAGGGGAAGCACTGAAGCTTTCTTT
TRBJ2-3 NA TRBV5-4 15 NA CASSLGAGSTDTQYF TGTGCCAGCAGCTTAGGTGCGGGGAGCACAGATACGCAGTATTTT
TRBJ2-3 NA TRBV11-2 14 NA CASSLDRVADTQYF TGTGCCAGCAGCTTAGACAGGGTCGCAGATACGCAGTATTTT
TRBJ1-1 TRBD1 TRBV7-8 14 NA CASTPDRVNTEAFF TGTGCCAGCACCCCGGACAGGGTTAACACTGAAGCTTTCTTT
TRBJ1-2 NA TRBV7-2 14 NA CASSLEQGYYGYTF TGTGCCAGCAGCTTAGAGCAGGGATACTATGGCTACACCTTC
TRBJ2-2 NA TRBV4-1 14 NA CASSQHTNTGELFF TGCGCCAGCAGCCAACACACGAACACCGGGGAGCTGTTTTTT
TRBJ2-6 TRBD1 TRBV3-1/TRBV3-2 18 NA CASSHITGDSSGANVLTF TGTGCCAGCAGCCACATTACAGGGGACAGCTCTGGGGCCAACGTCCTGACTTTC
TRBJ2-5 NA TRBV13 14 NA CASSVRTRQETQYF TGTGCCAGCAGCGTAAGGACACGCCAAGAGACCCAGTACTTC
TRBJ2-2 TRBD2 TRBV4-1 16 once CASSLGAGVYTGELFF TGCGCCAGCAGCCTCGGAGCGGGGGTTTACACCGGGGAGCTGTTTTTT
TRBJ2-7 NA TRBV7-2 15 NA CASSNGPYGVYEQYF TGTGCCAGCAGCAACGGACCCTACGGGGTCTACGAGCAGTACTTC
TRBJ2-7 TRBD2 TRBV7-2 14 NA CASRTTGGPGEQYF TGTGCCAGCAGGACAACGGGGGGGCCGGGCGAGCAGTACTTC
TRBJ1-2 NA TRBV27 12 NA CASSLRGLGYTF TGTGCCAGCAGTTTACGCGGCCTAGGCTACACCTTC
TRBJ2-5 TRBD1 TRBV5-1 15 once CASSLSPGGSETQYF TGCGCCAGCAGCCTATCCCCAGGGGGCTCAGAGACCCAGTACTTC
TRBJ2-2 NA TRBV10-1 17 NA CASIPSSSSTNTGELFF TGCGCCAGCATTCCCTCATCATCTAGCACGAACACCGGGGAGCTGTTTTTT
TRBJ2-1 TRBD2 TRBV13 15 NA CASRGGFRSYNEQFF TGTGCCAGCAGGGGAGGGTTTAGGTCCTACAATGAGCAGTTCTTC
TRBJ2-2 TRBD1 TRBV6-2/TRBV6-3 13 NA CASSWTGAGELFF TGTGCCAGCAGTTGGACAGGGGCCGGGGAGCTGTTTTTT
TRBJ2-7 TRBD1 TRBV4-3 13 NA CASSQETGFEQYF TGCGCCAGCAGCCAAGAGACAGGGTTCGAGCAGTACTTC
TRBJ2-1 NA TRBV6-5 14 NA CASSYYAARGEQFF TGTGCCAGCAGTTACTATGCCGCCAGGGGTGAGCAGTTCTTC
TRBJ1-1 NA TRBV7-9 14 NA CASSLGQRNTEAFF TGTGCCAGCAGCTTAGGACAGAGAAACACTGAAGCTTTCTTT
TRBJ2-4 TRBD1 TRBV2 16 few CASSDELGTGPDIQYF TGTGCCAGCAGTGATGAGCTTGGGACAGGTCCGGACATTCAGTACTTC
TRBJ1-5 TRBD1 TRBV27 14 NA CASSYTGGNQPQHF TGTGCCAGCAGTTATACAGGGGGCAATCAGCCCCAGCATTTT